The clone carrying this TCR beta chain was seen a single time. The data belong to a study of shared clonotypes between healthy human individuals. V lost 5 bases and J lost 7; bases outside the gene matches: 10. From germline, CDR1 is SEHNR and CDR2 FQNEAQ (reference sequence). The CDR3 consists of 14 residues. Sorted-subset replicate PCR reactions were performed with about 200 ng DNA, corresponding to roughly 30,000 T cell genomes. Assay: immunoSEQ multiplex PCR; the TCRdb copy retains only in-frame clones and omits some. The data show 1.4 million to 1.5 million clones, roughly 96% seen once. This chain joins TRBV7-9 and TRBJ1-1; 7 bases align to TRBD1. The sequence came from a man under 40 in good health. What was sequenced was naive CD4+ T cells sorted from blood. This sample's subset: CD45RA+ positively selected. The CDR3, as DNA: TGTGCCAGCAGCCGCGAGGGGGCGCGTCTTGAAGCTTTCTTT. Translated, it gives CASSREGARLEAFF. The whole variable domain, remainder taken from reference TRBV7-9 and TRBJ1-1, is DTGVSQNPRHKITKRGQNVTFRCDPISEHNRLYWYRQTLGQGPEFLTYFQNEAQLEKSRLLSDRFSAERPKGSFSTLEIQRTEQGDSAMYLCASSREGARLEAFFGQGTRLTVV.